This T cell receptor beta chain was identified in a study of high-grade serous ovarian cancer treatment subgroups. In the study overall: Each sample yielded on average about 7,000 unique TCR beta rearrangements from 12,000 to 15,000 reads. Study conclusions and caveats: Same-patient tumor repertoires overlapped at about 0.11 to 0.8; different patients barely overlapped. Spatial context was lost because tumors were sequenced in bulk.

The CDR3 is 14 residues long. Trimming at V came to 3 bases and at J to 6 bases, leaving 7 bases not matched to a gene. In germline, CDR1 is SGHVS, CDR2 FNYEAQ. This clone ranks as large. Its antigen is undetermined. Tumor tissue was taken before any definitive surgery or chemotherapy was given. Using immunoSEQ multiplex PCR, the repertoire was profiled, and TCRdb retains in-frame clones only, with some absent. The sample includes about 5,700 clones, around 79% of them seen just once. The clonotype originates from a human donor with high-grade serous ovarian cancer. Sequencing used tumor tissue. The chain uses TRBV7-6 and TRBJ2-7, with 8 bases that match TRBD2. CDR3 in amino acids: CASSLDPGGLEQYF. Written as DNA, the CDR3 is TGTGCCAGCAGCTTGGACCCGGGGGGGCTCGAGCAGTACTTC.